This T cell receptor (beta chain) is from a study of CD8 T cells in Susac syndrome. Findings and limits, study-wide: The total CD8+ repertoires yielded fewer than 20 Susac-specific public clones and the CD8+ TEMRA repertoires yielded roughly 5.

Notes on this clonotype: Its antigen is currently unknown.

It was with random hexamers that roughly 0.5 to 1 ug RNA was reverse transcribed. In TCRdb, the immunoSEQ multiplex PCR reads were re-called with MiXCR into one record per CDR3 protein. The table records about 110,000 distinct CDR3 sequences, roughly 95% of them present only once. Deletions cut 5 bases from V and 2 bases from J, with 6 bases between. The CDR3 totals 13 residues. V usage is TRBV12-3 or TRBV12-4 and J usage is TRBJ1-4; D remains ambiguous. The receptor was isolated from a human donor with Susac syndrome. The sample consisted of CD8+ T cells from PBMCs. As DNA, the CDR3 is TGTGCCAGCAGTGAGGGTACTAATGAAAAACTGTTTTTT. Its translation: CASSEGTNEKLFF.